The 16 T cell receptor beta chains in this list originate from one sample, sequenced in a study of blood T cells in healthy people across ages. The authors ran a second PCR of 7 to 11 cycles using a sample-barcoded 5' primer and a J-beta primer mix. TCRdb recomputed calls from the 5' RACE reads with MiXCR, one row per CDR3 protein. The data show approximately 800,000 distinct CDR3 sequences, with around a quarter seen just once and approximately 2.9% held by the top ten. This sample also appeared in a second study, on T cells of mothers and their children.

Sequenced input: blood. The receptors stem from a boy between 5 and 17 years old in good health.

This rearrangement joins TRBV5-1 to TRBJ2-5; D is uncertain. CDR1 and CDR2 from the germline V gene are SGHRS and YFSETQ. The CDR3 contains 12 residues. Trimming left V 2 bases short and J 5 bases short, with 7 bases between. CDR3 sequence reads: CASSFARETQYF. DNA of the CDR3: TGCGCCAGCAGCTTCGCGCGGGAGACCCAGTACTTC.

CDR3 sequence: CASSPAIAGANVLTF. As DNA, the CDR3 is TGTGCCAGCTCACCAGCCATCGCTGGGGCCAACGTCCTGACTTTC. This chain links TRBV18 with TRBJ2-6; no definite D call. Trimming stripped 2 bases from V and 2 bases from J, with 7 bases between. Per germline, CDR1 KGHSH and CDR2 LQKENI. This CDR3 is 15 amino acids long.

The sample holds a few counts of this clonotype. The chain links TRBV29-1 to TRBJ2-3; 10 bases agree with TRBD2. Germline V gives CDR1 SQVTM, CDR2 ANQGSEA. The CDR3 totals 14 residues. V lost 2 bases, J lost 2 bases, and 1 base stayed unmatched. Here the CDR3 reads CSVETSGATDTQYF. The DNA of the CDR3 is TGCAGCGTTGAAACTAGCGGGGCCACAGATACGCAGTATTTT.

This chain uses TRBV7-2 with TRBJ2-6; D is uncertain. The germline V gene has CDR1 SGHTA and CDR2 FQGNSA. V was shortened by 1 base and J by 0 bases, with 19 bases between the two germline ends. The CDR3 covers 20 residues. The CDR3 loop reads CASSLGRSRYRDSGANVLTF. CDR3 in DNA: TGTGCCAGCAGCTTAGGACGATCCCGGTACCGCGACTCTGGGGCCAACGTCCTGACTTTC. Full variable domain (remainder filled in from reference TRBV7-2 and TRBJ2-6): GAGVSQSPSNKVTEKGKDVELRCDPISGHTALYWYRQSLGQGLEFLIYFQGNSAPDKSGLPSDRFSAERTGGSVSTLTIQRTQQEDSAVYLCASSLGRSRYRDSGANVLTFGAGSRLTVL.

The chain carries TRBV20-1 and TRBJ2-3; D gene unclear. The CDR3 loop spans 12 amino acids. The germline gives CDR1 DFQATT, CDR2 SNEGSKA (reference sequence). With 3 bases removed from V and 6 bases from J, the gap between germline ends came to 10 bases. The CDR3 loop reads CSASAVGDTQYF. DNA of the CDR3: TGCAGTGCTAGTGCTGTTGGGGATACGCAGTATTTT.

The CDR3 coding sequence is TGTGCCAGCACCAATGGAGGCTACGGTGAAAAACTGTTTTTT. Residues: CASTNGGYGEKLFF. This sequence joins TRBV3-1 and TRBJ1-4; no definite D call. The V gene lost 7 bases and the J gene lost 7 bases, with 16 bases spanning the gap. The V gene's germline CDR1 is LGHDT and CDR2 YNNKEL (reference sequence). This CDR3 region has 14 residues.

The chain employs TRBV28 and TRBJ2-5; 8 positions match TRBD1. The J call may be faulty, since TRBJ2-7 better matches the DNA end. The CDR3 sequence is 13 residues long. CDR1 is MDHEN and CDR2 is SYDVKM in the germline V gene. The CDR3 DNA is TGTGCCAGCACCGCGGGACAGGCCTACGAGCAGTACTTC. Protein: CASTAGQAYEQYF.

Many counts were recorded for this clonotype. The chain uses TRBV5-1 and TRBJ1-1; D not certain. V was clipped by 0 bases and J by 6 bases, with 3 bases between them. The CDR3 sequence is 11 residues long. CDR1 and CDR2 from the germline V gene are SGHRS and YFSETQ. The CDR3 bases are TGCGCCAGCAGCTTGGACTCTGAAGCTTTCTTT. Translating gives CASSLDSEAFF.

This clonotype was counted a few times. This rearrangement joins TRBV11-2 to TRBJ2-7, with TRBD1 matching over 7 bases. The CDR3 is made up of 15 amino acids. Germline V lookup: CDR1 SGHAT, CDR2 FQNNGV. Trimming cost V 4 bases and J 6 bases; bases outside gene matches: 12. CDR3 region: CASSSTDRVNSEQYF. Written as DNA, the CDR3 is TGTGCCAGCAGCTCCACCGACAGGGTTAACAGCGAGCAGTACTTC.

The chain uses TRBV25-1 and TRBJ2-5; no reliable D call. Judging by the DNA end, TRBJ2-7 fits better; the J call may be wrong. Germline V gene sequence: CDR1 MGHDK, CDR2 SYGVNS. This CDR3 is 13 amino acids long. The CDR3: CASSQEFWSEQYF. The CDR3 DNA reads TGTGCCAGCAGTCAGGAATTTTGGAGCGAGCAGTACTTC.

The rearrangement joins TRBV5-1 to TRBJ1-3; 11 nucleotides line up with TRBD1. Trimming at V came to 4 bases and at J to 2 bases, leaving 5 bases not matched to a gene. Germline CDR1 and CDR2: SGHRS and YFSETQ. The CDR3 is made up of 16 amino acids. This chain's CDR3 is CASSEDRGPAGNTIYF. CDR3 bases: TGCGCCAGCAGCGAGGACAGGGGGCCTGCTGGAAACACCATATATTTT.

This clonotype appeared a few times. The rearrangement uses TRBV2 and TRBJ2-7; TRBD1 matches at 9 bases. This CDR3 comprises 13 residues. Looked up from germline, CDR1 is SNHLY and CDR2 is FYNNEI. J was trimmed by 5 bases and V by 5 bases; bases with no gene match: 4. CDR3 bases: TGTGCCAGCAGTTGGGACAGGGCCAACGAGCAGTACTTC. Encoded protein: CASSWDRANEQYF.

This chain connects TRBV3-1 to TRBJ1-2, with D possibly being TRBD1 (6 bases). The CDR3 covers 11 residues. The ends were cut back, 7 bases at V and 7 bases at J, with 10 bases in the middle. Germline-derived CDR1 and CDR2 are LGHDT and YNNKEL (reference sequence). The CDR3 sequence: CASTPGVGYTF. DNA for the CDR3: TGTGCCAGCACCCCAGGGGTTGGCTACACCTTC.

The gene calls are TRBV7-9 and TRBJ2-1; tentatively, D is TRBD1 or TRBD2 (5 bases each). V lost 8 bases, J lost 0 bases, and 11 bases lay in between. Per the germline V gene, CDR1 is SEHNR and CDR2 is FQNEAQ (reference sequence). The CDR3 runs to 14 residues. The CDR3 bases are TGTGCCAGCCCCGGGGCTAACTCCTACAATGAGCAGTTCTTC. Protein: CASPGANSYNEQFF.

This clonotype was seen more than once but under ten times. The chain uses TRBV20-1 and TRBJ2-5, with 12 bases identical to TRBD2. Germline CDR1 is DFQATT and CDR2 is SNEGSKA (reference sequence). J gave up 1 base and V 6 bases, and 9 bases lay outside the gene matches. CDR3 length: 16 residues. The CDR3 sequence: CSAAGGLAGLQETQYF. The CDR3 bases are TGCAGTGCCGCCGGGGGACTAGCGGGCCTCCAAGAGACCCAGTACTTC.

This clonotype was detected a few times. V gene TRBV20-1 combines with J gene TRBJ2-1, with 8 bases aligning to TRBD2. The CDR3 runs to 17 residues. CDR1 is DFQATT, CDR2 SNEGSKA, per germline (reference sequence). Trimming at V came to 1 base and at J to 0 bases, leaving 8 bases not matched to a gene. The CDR3, as DNA: TGCAGTGCTAGAGTAGCGAGCGGGGGAAGCTCCTACAATGAGCAGTTCTTC. It encodes CSARVASGGSSYNEQFF.